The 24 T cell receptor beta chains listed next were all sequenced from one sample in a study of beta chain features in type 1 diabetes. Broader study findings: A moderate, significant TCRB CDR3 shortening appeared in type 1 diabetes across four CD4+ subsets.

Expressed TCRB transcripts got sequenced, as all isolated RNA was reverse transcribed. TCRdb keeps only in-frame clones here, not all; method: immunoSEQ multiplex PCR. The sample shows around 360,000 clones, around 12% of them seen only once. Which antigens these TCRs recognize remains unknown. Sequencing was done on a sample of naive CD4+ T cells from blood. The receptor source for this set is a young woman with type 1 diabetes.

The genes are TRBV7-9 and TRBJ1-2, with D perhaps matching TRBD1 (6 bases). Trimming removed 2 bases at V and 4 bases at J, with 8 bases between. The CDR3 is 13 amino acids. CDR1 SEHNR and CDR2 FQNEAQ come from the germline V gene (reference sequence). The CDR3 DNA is TGTGCCAGCAGCTTAACAGGGACCTATGGCTACACCTTC. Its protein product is CASSLTGTYGYTF. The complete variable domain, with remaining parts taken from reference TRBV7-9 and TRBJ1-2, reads DTGVSQNPRHKITKRGQNVTFRCDPISEHNRLYWYRQTLGQGPEFLTYFQNEAQLEKSRLLSDRFSAERPKGSFSTLEIQRTEQGDSAMYLCASSLTGTYGYTFGSGTRLTVV.

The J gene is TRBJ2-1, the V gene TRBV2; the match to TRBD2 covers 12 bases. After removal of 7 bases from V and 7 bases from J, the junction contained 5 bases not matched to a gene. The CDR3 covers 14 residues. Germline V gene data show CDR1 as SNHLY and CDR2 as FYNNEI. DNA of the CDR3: TGTGCCAGCATTCGGACTAGCGGGATAAATGAGCAGTTCTTC. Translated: CASIRTSGINEQFF.

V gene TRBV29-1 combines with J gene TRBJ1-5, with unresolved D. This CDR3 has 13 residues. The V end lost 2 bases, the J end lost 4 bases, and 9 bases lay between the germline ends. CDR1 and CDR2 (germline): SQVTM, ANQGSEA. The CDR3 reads CSVEFGKNQPQHF. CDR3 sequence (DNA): TGCAGCGTTGAATTTGGCAAGAATCAGCCCCAGCATTTT.

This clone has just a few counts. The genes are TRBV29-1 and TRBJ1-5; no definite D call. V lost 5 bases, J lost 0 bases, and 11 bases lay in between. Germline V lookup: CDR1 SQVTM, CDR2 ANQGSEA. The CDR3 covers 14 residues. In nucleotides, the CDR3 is TGCAGCGTTATACAGTCCGATAGCAATCAGCCCCAGCATTTT. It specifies CSVIQSDSNQPQHF.

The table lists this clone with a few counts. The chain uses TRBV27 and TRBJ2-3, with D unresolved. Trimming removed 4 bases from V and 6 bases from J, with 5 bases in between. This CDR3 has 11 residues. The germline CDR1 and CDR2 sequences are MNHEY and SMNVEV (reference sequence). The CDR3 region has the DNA TGTGCCAGCAGTTCGTCGGATACGCAGTATTTT. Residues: CASSSSDTQYF.

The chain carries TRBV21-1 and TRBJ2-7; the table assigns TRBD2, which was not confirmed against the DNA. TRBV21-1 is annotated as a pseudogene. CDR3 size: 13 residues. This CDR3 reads CANRGTSGKEQYF. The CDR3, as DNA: TGTGCCAATCGGGGGACTAGCGGGAAAGAGCAGTACTTC.

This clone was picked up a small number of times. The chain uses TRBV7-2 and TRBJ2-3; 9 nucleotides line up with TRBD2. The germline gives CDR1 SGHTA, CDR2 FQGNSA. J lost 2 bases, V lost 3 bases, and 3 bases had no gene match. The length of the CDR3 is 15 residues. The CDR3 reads CASSFAGGVTDTQYF. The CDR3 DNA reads TGTGCCAGCAGCTTTGCGGGAGGGGTCACAGATACGCAGTATTTT.

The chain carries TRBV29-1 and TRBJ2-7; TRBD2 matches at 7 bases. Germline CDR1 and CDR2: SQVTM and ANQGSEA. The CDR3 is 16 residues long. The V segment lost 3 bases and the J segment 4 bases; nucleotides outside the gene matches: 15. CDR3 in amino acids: CSVDLRGGQGRYEQYF. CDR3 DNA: TGCAGCGTTGATCTTCGGGGAGGGCAGGGTCGTTACGAGCAGTACTTC.

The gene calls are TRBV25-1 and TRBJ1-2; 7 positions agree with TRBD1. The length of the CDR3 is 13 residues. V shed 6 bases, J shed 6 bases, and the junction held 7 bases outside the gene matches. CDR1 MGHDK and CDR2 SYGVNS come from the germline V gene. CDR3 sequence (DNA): TGTGCCAGCAGGAAACGGGACAGCGATGGCTACACCTTC. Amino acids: CASRKRDSDGYTF.

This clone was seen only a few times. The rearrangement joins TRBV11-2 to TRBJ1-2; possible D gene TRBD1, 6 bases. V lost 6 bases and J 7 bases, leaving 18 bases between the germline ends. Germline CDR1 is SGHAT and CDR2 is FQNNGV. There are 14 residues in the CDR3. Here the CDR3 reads CASRSTGLSGGYTF. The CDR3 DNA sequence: TGTGCCAGCAGATCGACAGGTCTTTCGGGTGGCTACACCTTC.

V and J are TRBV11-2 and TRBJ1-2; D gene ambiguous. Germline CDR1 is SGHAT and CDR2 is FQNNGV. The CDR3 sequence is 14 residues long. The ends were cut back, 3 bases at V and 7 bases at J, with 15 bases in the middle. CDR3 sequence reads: CASSLMVTGGGYTF. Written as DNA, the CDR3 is TGTGCCAGCAGCTTGATGGTCACGGGTGGTGGCTACACCTTC.

DNA of the CDR3: TGCGCCAGCAGCCAAGGGGGCGGGAGTACCCGAGAGACCCAGTACTTC. Its protein product is CASSQGGGSTRETQYF. This sequence joins TRBV4-3 and TRBJ2-5; 7 positions agree with TRBD2. This CDR3 has 16 amino acids. The trim removed 1 base at V and 4 bases at J, leaving 9 bases unmatched. Germline-derived CDR1 and CDR2 are LGHNA and YSLEER.

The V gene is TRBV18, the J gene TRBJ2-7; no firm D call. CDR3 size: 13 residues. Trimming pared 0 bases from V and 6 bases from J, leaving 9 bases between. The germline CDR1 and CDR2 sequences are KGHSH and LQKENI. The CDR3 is CASSPPISREQYF. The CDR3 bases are TGTGCCAGCTCACCACCAATTTCGCGCGAGCAGTACTTC.

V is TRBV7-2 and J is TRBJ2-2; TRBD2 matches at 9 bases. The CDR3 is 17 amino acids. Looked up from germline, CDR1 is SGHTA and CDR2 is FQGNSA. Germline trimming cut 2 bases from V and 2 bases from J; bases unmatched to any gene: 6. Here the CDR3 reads CASSLNRLAENTGELFF. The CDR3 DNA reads TGTGCCAGCAGCTTAAATCGACTAGCGGAAAACACCGGGGAGCTGTTTTTT.

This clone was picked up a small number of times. The CDR3 nucleotides read TGTGCCTGGAAACAACAGGGGTTGCTGGACAATGAGCAGTTCTTC. It specifies CAWKQQGLLDNEQFF. The V call is TRBV30, the J call TRBJ2-1; 7 bases are shared with TRBD1. Germline CDR1 is GTSNPN and CDR2 is SVGIG (reference sequence). This CDR3 is built from 15 residues. The ends lost 4 bases at V and 5 bases at J; junction bases unmatched: 11.

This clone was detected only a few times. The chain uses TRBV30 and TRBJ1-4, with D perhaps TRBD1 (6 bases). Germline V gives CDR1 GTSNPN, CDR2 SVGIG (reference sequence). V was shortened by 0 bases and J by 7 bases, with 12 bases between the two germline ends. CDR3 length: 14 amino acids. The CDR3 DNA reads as TGTGCCTGGAGTGTCGCCAGGGGTCGTGAAAAACTGTTTTTT. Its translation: CAWSVARGREKLFF.

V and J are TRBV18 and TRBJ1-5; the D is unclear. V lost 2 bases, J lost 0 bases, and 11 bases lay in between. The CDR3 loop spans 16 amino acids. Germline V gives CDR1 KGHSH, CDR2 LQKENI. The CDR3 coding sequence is TGTGCCAGCTCACCAAGTACAAGTAATAGCAATCAGCCCCAGCATTTT. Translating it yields CASSPSTSNSNQPQHF.

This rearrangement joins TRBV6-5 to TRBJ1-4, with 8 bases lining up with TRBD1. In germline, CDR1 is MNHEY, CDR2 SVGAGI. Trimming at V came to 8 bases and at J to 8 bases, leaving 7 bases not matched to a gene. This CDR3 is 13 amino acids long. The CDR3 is CASRQGNGEKLFF. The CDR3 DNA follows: TGTGCCAGCCGACAGGGGAATGGAGAAAAACTGTTTTTT.

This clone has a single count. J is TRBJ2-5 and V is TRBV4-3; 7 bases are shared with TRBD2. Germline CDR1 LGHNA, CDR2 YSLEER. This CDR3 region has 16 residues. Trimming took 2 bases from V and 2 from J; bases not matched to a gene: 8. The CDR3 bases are TGCGCCAGCAGCCAATCGGCGTCTAGCGGACAAGAGACCCAGTACTTC. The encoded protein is CASSQSASSGQETQYF.

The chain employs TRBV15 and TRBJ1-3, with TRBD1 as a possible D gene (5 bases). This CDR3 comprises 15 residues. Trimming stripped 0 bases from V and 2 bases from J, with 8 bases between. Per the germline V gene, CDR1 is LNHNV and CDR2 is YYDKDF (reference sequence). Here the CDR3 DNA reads TGTGCCACCAGCAGAGATGCAGGGACTGGAAACACCATATATTTT. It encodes CATSRDAGTGNTIYF.

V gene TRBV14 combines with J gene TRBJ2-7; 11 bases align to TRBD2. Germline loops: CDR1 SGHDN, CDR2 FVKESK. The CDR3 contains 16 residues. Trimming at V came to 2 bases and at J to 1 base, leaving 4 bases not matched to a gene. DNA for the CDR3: TGTGCCAGCAGCCAACGACTAGCGGGGTTATCCTACGAGCAGTACTTC. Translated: CASSQRLAGLSYEQYF.

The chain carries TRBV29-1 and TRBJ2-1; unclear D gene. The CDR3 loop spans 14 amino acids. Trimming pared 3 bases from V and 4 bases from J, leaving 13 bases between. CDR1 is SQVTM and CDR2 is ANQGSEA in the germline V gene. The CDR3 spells CSVDRPLSYNEQFF. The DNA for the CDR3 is TGCAGCGTTGACCGCCCGTTGAGTTACAATGAGCAGTTCTTC.

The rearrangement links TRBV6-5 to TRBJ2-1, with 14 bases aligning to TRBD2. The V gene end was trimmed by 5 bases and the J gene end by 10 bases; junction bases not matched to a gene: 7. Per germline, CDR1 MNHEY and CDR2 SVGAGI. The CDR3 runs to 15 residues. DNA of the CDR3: TGTGCCAGCAGTCAGGGACTAGCGGGAGCCTACGAGCAGTTCTTC. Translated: CASSQGLAGAYEQFF.

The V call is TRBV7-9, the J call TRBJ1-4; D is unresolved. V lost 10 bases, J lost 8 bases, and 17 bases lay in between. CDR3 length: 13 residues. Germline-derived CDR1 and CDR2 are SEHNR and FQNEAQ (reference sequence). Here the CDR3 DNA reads TGTGCCACCCGGGAGGCTGGAGAAGAAAAACTGTTTTTT. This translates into CATREAGEEKLFF.